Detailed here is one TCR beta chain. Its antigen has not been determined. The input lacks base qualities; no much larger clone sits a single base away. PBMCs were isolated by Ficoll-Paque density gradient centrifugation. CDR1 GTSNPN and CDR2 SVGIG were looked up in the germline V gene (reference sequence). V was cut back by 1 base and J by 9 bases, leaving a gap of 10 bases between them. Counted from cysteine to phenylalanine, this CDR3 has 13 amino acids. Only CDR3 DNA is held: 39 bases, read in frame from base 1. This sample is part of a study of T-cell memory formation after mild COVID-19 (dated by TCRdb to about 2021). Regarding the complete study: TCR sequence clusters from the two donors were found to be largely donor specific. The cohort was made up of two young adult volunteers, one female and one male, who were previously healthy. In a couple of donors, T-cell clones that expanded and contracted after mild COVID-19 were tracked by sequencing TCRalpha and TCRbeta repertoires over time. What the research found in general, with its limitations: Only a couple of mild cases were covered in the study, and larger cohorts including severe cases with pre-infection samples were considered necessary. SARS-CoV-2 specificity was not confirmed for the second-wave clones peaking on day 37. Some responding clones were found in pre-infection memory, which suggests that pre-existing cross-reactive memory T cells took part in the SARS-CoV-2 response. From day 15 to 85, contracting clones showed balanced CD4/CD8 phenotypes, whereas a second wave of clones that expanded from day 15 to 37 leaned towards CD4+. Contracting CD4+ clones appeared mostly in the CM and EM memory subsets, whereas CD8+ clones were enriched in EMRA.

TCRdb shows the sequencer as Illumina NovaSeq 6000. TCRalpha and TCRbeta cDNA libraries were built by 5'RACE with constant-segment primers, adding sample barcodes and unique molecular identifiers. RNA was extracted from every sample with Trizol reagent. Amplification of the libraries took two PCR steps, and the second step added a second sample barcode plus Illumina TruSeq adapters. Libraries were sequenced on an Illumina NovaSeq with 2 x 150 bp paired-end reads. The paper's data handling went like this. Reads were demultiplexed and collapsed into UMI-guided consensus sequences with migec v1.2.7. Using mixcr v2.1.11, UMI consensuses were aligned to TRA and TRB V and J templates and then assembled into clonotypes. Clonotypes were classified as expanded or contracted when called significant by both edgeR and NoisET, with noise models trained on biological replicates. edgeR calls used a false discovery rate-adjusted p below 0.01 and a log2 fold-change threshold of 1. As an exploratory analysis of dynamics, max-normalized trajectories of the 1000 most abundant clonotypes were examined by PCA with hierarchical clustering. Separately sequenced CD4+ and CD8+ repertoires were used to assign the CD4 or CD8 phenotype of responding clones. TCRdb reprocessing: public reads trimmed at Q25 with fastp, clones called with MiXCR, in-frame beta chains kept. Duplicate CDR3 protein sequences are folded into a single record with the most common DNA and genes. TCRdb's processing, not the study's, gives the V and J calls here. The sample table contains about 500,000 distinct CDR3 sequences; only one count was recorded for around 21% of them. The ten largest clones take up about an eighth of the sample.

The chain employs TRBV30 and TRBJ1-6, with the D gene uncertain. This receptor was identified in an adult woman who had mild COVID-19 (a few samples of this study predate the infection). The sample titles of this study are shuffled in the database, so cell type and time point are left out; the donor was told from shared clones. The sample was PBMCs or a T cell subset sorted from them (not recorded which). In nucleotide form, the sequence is TGTGCCTGGAGTGCCTCGGAGACTTCACCCCTCCACTTT. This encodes CAWSASETSPLHF.